What follows are 32 T cell receptor beta chains derived from one specimen sequenced in a study of cytomegalovirus exposure and HLA in healthy donors. With 60 Vbeta and 13 Jbeta primers, the PCR was carried out. Method: immunoSEQ multiplex PCR; TCRdb's copy keeps in-frame clones and lacks some. The sample yields some 150,000 clones, about two thirds seen once. The sample comprised PBMCs. The receptors were sampled from a woman between 40 and 50 years old in good health and CMV-seronegative.

This clone has a single count. This chain links TRBV19 with TRBJ1-1; perhaps TRBD1 as D (5 bases). This CDR3 region has 16 residues. Germline V gene lookup returns CDR1 LNHDA and CDR2 SQIVND (reference sequence). The V and J ends lost 0 bases and 6 bases respectively, with 17 bases between them. CDR3 protein: CASSIDWTRRTSEAFF. CDR3 DNA: TGTGCCAGTAGTATAGATTGGACACGTCGGACCTCTGAAGCTTTCTTT. Filled out from reference TRBV19 and TRBJ1-1, the complete variable domain reads DGGITQSPKYLFRKEGQNVTLSCEQNLNHDAMYWYRQDPGQGLRLIYYSQIVNDFQKGDIAEGYSVSREKKESFPLTVTSAQKNPTAFYLCASSIDWTRRTSEAFFGQGTRLTVV.

This CDR3 reads CASTGQGTYEQYF. The DNA of the CDR3 is TGTGCCAGCACCGGACAGGGAACCTACGAGCAGTACTTC. This chain links TRBV2 with TRBJ2-7, with 8 positions matching TRBD1. The CDR3 has 13 amino acids. Germline CDR1 SNHLY, CDR2 FYNNEI. V gave up 7 bases and J gave up 2 bases; unmatched junction bases: 4.

This clone was detected only a few times. The rearrangement links TRBV4-1 to TRBJ1-2; no clear D gene. V was shortened by 0 bases and J by 3 bases, with 2 bases between the two germline ends. Germline CDR1 is MGHRA and CDR2 is YSYEKL. The length of the CDR3 is 12 residues. This chain's CDR3 is CASSQDDYGYTF. In nucleotides, the CDR3 is TGCGCCAGCAGCCAAGACGACTATGGCTACACCTTC.

The chain joins TRBV7-6 to TRBJ2-2, with D tentatively TRBD1 (5 bases). Trimming pared 5 bases from V and 4 bases from J, leaving 8 bases between. The CDR3 has 13 residues. From germline, CDR1 is SGHVS and CDR2 FNYEAQ. CDR3: CASSLRATGELFF. For the CDR3, the DNA is TGTGCCAGCAGCCTCAGGGCCACCGGGGAGCTGTTTTTT.

V gene TRBV6-5 combines with J gene TRBJ1-5, with D perhaps matching TRBD1 (5 bases). Germline V lookup: CDR1 MNHEY, CDR2 SVGAGI. V was pared by 6 bases and J by 3 bases, with 15 bases between. The CDR3 runs to 15 residues. The CDR3 DNA is TGTGCCAGCAGGGTCACTGGGGCGGACAATCAGCCCCAGCATTTT. As protein: CASRVTGADNQPQHF.

The chain uses TRBV5-1 and TRBJ2-3, with 7 bases matching TRBD1. Germline CDR1 reads SGHRS; CDR2 reads YFSETQ. The CDR3 covers 15 residues. The junction had 8 bases not matched to a gene; V was cut back by 5 bases and J by 2 bases. This CDR3 is CASRSQGFYTDTQYF. DNA for the CDR3: TGCGCCAGCAGATCACAGGGGTTTTACACAGATACGCAGTATTTT.

V and J are TRBV7-6 and TRBJ2-3; TRBD2 aligns across 11 bases. The J segment lost 0 bases and the V segment lost 5 bases, leaving 10 bases of the junction unmatched. Looked up from germline, CDR1 is SGHVS and CDR2 is FNYEAQ. The CDR3 has 18 amino acids. CDR3 nucleotide sequence: TGTGCCAGCAGCGTTTACGGGACTAGCGGATCTAGCACAGATACGCAGTATTTT. Encoded protein: CASSVYGTSGSSTDTQYF.

The chain recombines TRBV7-3 with TRBJ2-2; D gene uncertain. This CDR3 spans 14 amino acids. Trimming cost V 2 bases and J 4 bases, with 8 bases left between them. Germline lookup yields CDR1 SGHTA and CDR2 FQGTGA. The CDR3 sequence: CASSLQSSTGELFF. The DNA of the CDR3 is TGTGCCAGCAGCTTACAGTCCAGCACCGGGGAGCTGTTTTTT.

This clone was picked up one time. This sequence joins TRBV7-2 and TRBJ2-3; TRBD2 aligns across 14 bases. CDR1 is SGHTA, CDR2 FQGNSA, per germline. The CDR3 runs to 16 residues. V lost 1 base, J lost 5 bases, and 2 bases stayed unmatched. The CDR3 here is CASSLGLAGGQDTQYF. The CDR3 nucleotides are TGTGCCAGCAGCTTAGGACTAGCGGGGGGGCAAGATACGCAGTATTTT.

This clone was observed a handful of times. The rearrangement uses TRBV4-1 and TRBJ2-1; 8 bases line up with TRBD1. The CDR3 sequence is 15 residues long. With 1 base clipped from V and 2 bases from J, the junction kept 1 base outside the gene matches. The germline CDR1 and CDR2 sequences are MGHRA and YSYEKL. CDR3 amino acids: CASSQVQGAYNEQFF. The CDR3 nucleotides read TGCGCCAGCAGCCAAGTACAGGGGGCCTACAATGAGCAGTTCTTC.

The chain links TRBV2 to TRBJ2-5, with D tentatively TRBD1 (6 bases). There are 14 residues in the CDR3. Between the trimmed V and J ends, which lost 7 bases and 2 bases, there was a span of 14 bases. Germline CDR1 is SNHLY and CDR2 is FYNNEI. The CDR3 sequence: CASNPGQLQETQYF. In DNA form, the CDR3 reads TGTGCCAGCAACCCGGGACAACTACAAGAGACCCAGTACTTC.

This clone was detected only a few times. The rearrangement uses TRBV6-5 and TRBJ2-7, with 10 bases identical to TRBD1. The germline CDR1 and CDR2 sequences are MNHEY and SVGAGI. The CDR3 runs to 15 residues. V lost 6 bases and J lost 6; bases outside the gene matches: 11. The CDR3 coding sequence is TGTGCCAGCAGACCGGGACAGGGGCCGGGGGGCGAGCAGTACTTC. Translating gives CASRPGQGPGGEQYF.

The chain recombines TRBV29-1 with TRBJ2-2; TRBD2 matches 10 bases. Unmatched junction bases numbered 4, after V lost 3 bases and J lost 3 bases. This CDR3 has 15 amino acids. The V gene's germline CDR1 is SQVTM and CDR2 ANQGSEA. The CDR3 sequence is CSVELAGVHTGELFF. The CDR3 region has the DNA TGCAGCGTTGAGCTAGCGGGGGTGCACACCGGGGAGCTGTTTTTT.

The chain recombines TRBV25-1 with TRBJ1-2; D is perhaps TRBD1 (5 bases). V dropped 0 bases and J dropped 8 bases, with 10 bases sitting between them. This CDR3 region has 13 residues. Germline CDR1 MGHDK, CDR2 SYGVNS. CDR3 sequence: CASSEYQGWGYTF. CDR3 in DNA: TGTGCCAGCAGTGAATATCAGGGATGGGGCTACACCTTC.

V gene TRBV7-3 combines with J gene TRBJ2-7; unclear D gene. Germline CDR1 reads SGHTA; CDR2 reads FQGTGA. This CDR3 is 12 amino acids long. V shed 1 base and J shed 3 bases, with 4 bases lying between them. CDR3: CASSLNGYEQYF. The CDR3 nucleotides read TGTGCCAGCAGCTTAAACGGCTACGAGCAGTACTTC.

The chain has TRBV19 and TRBJ2-3; D remains ambiguous. Between the trimmed V and J ends, which lost 5 bases and 5 bases, there was a span of 11 bases. The V gene's germline CDR1 is LNHDA and CDR2 SQIVND (reference sequence). The CDR3 is made up of 13 amino acids. The CDR3 protein is CASSSRRGDTQYF. The CDR3 region has the DNA TGTGCCAGTAGTTCCAGGCGTGGAGATACGCAGTATTTT.

This chain joins TRBV4-1 and TRBJ2-1; D unclear. This CDR3 has 15 amino acids. The V end lost 0 bases, the J end lost 4 bases, and 10 bases lay between the germline ends. Per the germline V gene, CDR1 is MGHRA and CDR2 is YSYEKL. CDR3 in amino acids: CASSQEQLPYNEQFF. Here the CDR3 DNA reads TGCGCCAGCAGCCAAGAACAGCTACCTTACAATGAGCAGTTCTTC.

This clone appeared a few times. CDR3 bases: TGTGCCAGCAGCTTAGGCGAGGTCACTAATGAAAAACTGTTTTTT. Residues: CASSLGEVTNEKLFF. J is TRBJ1-4 and V is TRBV11-2; D is unresolved. Per the germline V gene, CDR1 is SGHAT and CDR2 is FQNNGV. The V end lost 1 base, the J end lost 2 bases, and 8 bases lay between the germline ends. The CDR3 spans 15 residues.

Only a few counts were recorded for this clone. The rearrangement uses TRBV6-5 and TRBJ2-7, with no clear D. Germline V gene lookup returns CDR1 MNHEY and CDR2 SVGAGI. Trimming took 6 bases from V and 4 from J, leaving 16 bases between them. This CDR3 comprises 14 residues. The CDR3: CASRPGPAVYEQYF. CDR3 DNA sequence: TGTGCCAGCAGACCGGGTCCAGCCGTATACGAGCAGTACTTC.

The chain employs TRBV5-1 and TRBJ1-5; maybe TRBD1 (5 bases). Germline CDR1 SGHRS, CDR2 YFSETQ. The CDR3 runs to 15 residues. V dropped 0 bases and J dropped 6 bases, with 13 bases sitting between them. As DNA, the CDR3 is TGCGCCAGCAGCTTGGACGACAGTTCAAGTCAGCCCCAGCATTTT. This encodes CASSLDDSSSQPQHF.

The chain links TRBV30 to TRBJ1-1; D ambiguous. Germline V gene data show CDR1 as GTSNPN and CDR2 as SVGIG (reference sequence). This CDR3 is built from 12 residues. V lost 4 bases to trimming and J lost 7 bases, with 13 bases between them. The CDR3 protein is CAWTLLRVEAFF. The CDR3 nucleotides are TGTGCCTGGACTCTATTACGGGTTGAAGCTTTCTTT. Supplemented by reference TRBV30 and TRBJ1-1, the full variable domain reads SQTIHQWPATLVQPVGSPLSLECTVEGTSNPNLYWYRQAAGRGLQLLFYSVGIGQISSEVPQNLSASRPQDRQFILSSKKLLLSDSGFYLCAWTLLRVEAFFGQGTRLTVV.

This clone showed up just a few times. Other DNA variants within this sample encode the same CDR3. The chain joins TRBV18 to TRBJ2-5; D is undetermined. V shed 3 bases and J shed 2 bases, with 7 bases lying between them. CDR1 is KGHSH and CDR2 is LQKENI in the germline V gene. The CDR3 is made up of 13 amino acids. CDR3 nucleotide sequence: TGTGCCAGCTCACCGGGCACACAAGAGACCCAGTACTTC. Translated, it gives CASSPGTQETQYF.

The chain uses TRBV27 and TRBJ2-3; D may be TRBD2 (5 bases). The CDR3 loop spans 15 amino acids. The germline gives CDR1 MNHEY, CDR2 SMNVEV (reference sequence). The V end lost 3 bases, the J end lost 2 bases, and 12 bases lay between the germline ends. CDR3 sequence (DNA): TGTGCCAGCAGTTTGGAGCGGTTCAACACAGATACGCAGTATTTT. Amino acids: CASSLERFNTDTQYF.

The gene calls are TRBV7-2 and TRBJ1-2, with D unresolved. The V and J ends lost 5 bases and 6 bases respectively, with 10 bases between them. Germline V gene lookup returns CDR1 SGHTA and CDR2 FQGNSA. The CDR3 runs to 12 residues. The CDR3 loop reads CASSPKSDGYTF. CDR3 DNA sequence: TGTGCCAGCAGCCCCAAATCGGATGGCTACACCTTC.

The chain carries TRBV29-1 and TRBJ1-1; 7 bases are a match to TRBD1. The V gene's germline CDR1 is SQVTM and CDR2 ANQGSEA. Losses at the gene ends were 7 bases for V and 5 bases for J; bases not matched to a gene: 10. This CDR3 contains 13 residues. The chain's CDR3 is CSAQQGIGTEAFF. CDR3 in DNA: TGCAGCGCCCAACAGGGGATAGGGACTGAAGCTTTCTTT.

This clone was found a few times. This chain links TRBV4-1 with TRBJ2-5, with a weak D call TRBD1 (8 bases). V lost 4 bases to trimming and J lost 11 bases, with 26 bases between them. CDR1 is MGHRA and CDR2 is YSYEKL in the germline V gene. This CDR3 spans 16 amino acids. The CDR3 loop is CASSPPGGRGLGEQYF. The CDR3 nucleotides read TGCGCCAGCAGCCCCCCGGGGGGCAGGGGGCTCGGAGAGCAGTACTTC.

The V and J genes are TRBV29-1 and TRBJ2-2; 10 positions agree with TRBD1. The CDR3 spans 13 residues. Losses at the gene ends were 6 bases for V and 4 bases for J; bases not matched to a gene: 2. Germline assignment: CDR1 SQVTM and CDR2 ANQGSEA. CDR3 loop: CSVGQGSTGELFF. The CDR3 DNA is TGCAGCGTGGGACAGGGGAGCACCGGGGAGCTGTTTTTT.

As for this clone: One end of the junction varies from germline; a read error may be responsible. This sequence joins TRBV7-3 and TRBJ2-2; a weak D match, TRBD2 (6 bases). CDR1 and CDR2 (germline): SGHTA, FQGTGA. This CDR3 has 14 amino acids. The CDR3 DNA sequence: TGTGCCAGCAGCCTAGGAGGGAACTCCGGGGAGCTGTTTTTT. Translating gives CASSLGGNSGELFF.

This clone showed up just a few times. The CDR3 is CASSPSGGAGETQYF. The CDR3 DNA reads TGTGCCAGCAGCCCTAGCGGGGGGGCCGGTGAGACCCAGTACTTC. The rearrangement uses TRBV6-4 and TRBJ2-5; TRBD2 matches at 12 bases. The length of the CDR3 is 15 residues. CDR1 and CDR2 from the germline V gene are MRHNA and SNTAGT. The V segment lost 6 bases and the J segment 5 bases; nucleotides outside the gene matches: 7.

The chain combines TRBV6-6 with TRBJ1-5, with D maybe TRBD1 (6 bases). The CDR3 runs 15 residues. The germline CDR1 and CDR2 sequences are MNHNY and SVGAGI (reference sequence). V was pared by 0 bases and J by 4 bases, with 10 bases between. CDR3 amino acids: CASSYSQGKNQPQHF. The CDR3, as DNA: TGTGCCAGCAGTTACTCGCAGGGGAAGAATCAGCCCCAGCATTTT.

This clone occurred a few times. The chain combines TRBV7-9 with TRBJ2-7, with 7 positions matching TRBD1. The CDR3 has 12 amino acids. The V gene end was trimmed by 6 bases and the J gene end by 10 bases; junction bases not matched to a gene: 9. The germline gives CDR1 SEHNR, CDR2 FQNEAQ (reference sequence). Here the CDR3 DNA reads TGTGCCAGCAGTTCAGTGGACAGGTTCCAGTACTTC. Its protein product is CASSSVDRFQYF.

This chain connects TRBV5-5 to TRBJ1-3, with D unresolved. Trimming left V 0 bases short and J 3 bases short, with 13 bases between. Germline lookup yields CDR1 SGHKS and CDR2 YYEKEE (reference sequence). The length of the CDR3 is 16 residues. CDR3 nucleotide sequence: TGTGCCAGCAGCTTGGATGGGGAGTCTGGTGGAAACACCATATATTTT. Its translation is CASSLDGESGGNTIYF. The full variable domain, rest sourced from reference TRBV5-5 and TRBJ1-3, is DAGVTQSPTHLIKTRGQQVTLRCSPISGHKSVSWYQQVLGQGPQFIFQYYEKEERGRGNFPDRFSARQFPNYSSELNVNALLLGDSALYLCASSLDGESGGNTIYFGEGSWLTVV.